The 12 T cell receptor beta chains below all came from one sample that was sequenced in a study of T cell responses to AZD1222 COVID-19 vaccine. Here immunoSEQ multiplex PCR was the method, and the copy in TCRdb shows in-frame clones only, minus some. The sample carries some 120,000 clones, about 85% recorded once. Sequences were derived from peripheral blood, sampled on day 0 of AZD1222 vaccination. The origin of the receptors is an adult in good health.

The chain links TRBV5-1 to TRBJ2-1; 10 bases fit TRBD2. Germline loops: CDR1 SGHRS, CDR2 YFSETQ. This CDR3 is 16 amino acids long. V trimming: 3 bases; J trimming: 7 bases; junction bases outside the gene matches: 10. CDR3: CASSSQLAGVGNEQFF. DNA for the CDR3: TGCGCCAGCAGCTCCCAGCTAGCGGGAGTAGGGAATGAGCAGTTCTTC.

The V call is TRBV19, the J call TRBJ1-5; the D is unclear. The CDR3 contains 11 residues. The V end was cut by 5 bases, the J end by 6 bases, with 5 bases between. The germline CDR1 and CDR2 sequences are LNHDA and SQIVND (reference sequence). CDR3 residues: CASSRGQPQHF. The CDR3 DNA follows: TGTGCCAGTAGTCGGGGTCAGCCCCAGCATTTT. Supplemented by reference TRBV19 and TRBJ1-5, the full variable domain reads DGGITQSPKYLFRKEGQNVTLSCEQNLNHDAMYWYRQDPGQGLRLIYYSQIVNDFQKGDIAEGYSVSREKKESFPLTVTSAQKNPTAFYLCASSRGQPQHFGDGTRLSIL.

DNA of the CDR3: TGTGCCACCAGTAGTAATAGCCGGCAGCCCCGCTACGAGCAGTACTTC. This translates into CATSSNSRQPRYEQYF. The V and J genes are TRBV19 and TRBJ2-7; the D is unclear. CDR3 length: 16 amino acids. Trimming cost V 10 bases and J 3 bases, with 25 bases left between them. The germline V gene has CDR1 LNHDA and CDR2 SQIVND (reference sequence).

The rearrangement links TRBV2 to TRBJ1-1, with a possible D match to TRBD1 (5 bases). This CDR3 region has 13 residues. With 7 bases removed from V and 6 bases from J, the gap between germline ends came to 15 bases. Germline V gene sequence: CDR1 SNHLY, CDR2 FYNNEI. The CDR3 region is CASKVQMGAEAFF. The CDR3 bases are TGTGCCAGCAAGGTCCAAATGGGGGCTGAAGCTTTCTTT.

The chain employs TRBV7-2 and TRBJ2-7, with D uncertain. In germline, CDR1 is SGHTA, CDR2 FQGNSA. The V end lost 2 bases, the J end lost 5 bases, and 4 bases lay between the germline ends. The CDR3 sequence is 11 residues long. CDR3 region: CASSLFDEQYF. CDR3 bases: TGTGCCAGCAGCTTATTTGACGAGCAGTACTTC.

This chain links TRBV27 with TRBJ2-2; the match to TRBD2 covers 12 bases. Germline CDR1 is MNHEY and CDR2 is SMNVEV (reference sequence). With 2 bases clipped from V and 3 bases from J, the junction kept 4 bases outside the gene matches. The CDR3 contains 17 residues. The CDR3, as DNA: TGTGCCAGCAGTTTAGAGGCTAGCGGGGGGGACACCGGGGAGCTGTTTTTT. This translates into CASSLEASGGDTGELFF.

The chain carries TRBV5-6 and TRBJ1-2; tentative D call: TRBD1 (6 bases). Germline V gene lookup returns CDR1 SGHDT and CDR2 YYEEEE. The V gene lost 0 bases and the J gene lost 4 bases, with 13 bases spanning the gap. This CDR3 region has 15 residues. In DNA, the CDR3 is TGTGCCAGCAGCTTGGGGCCAGGGGCGGGCTATGGCTACACCTTC. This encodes CASSLGPGAGYGYTF. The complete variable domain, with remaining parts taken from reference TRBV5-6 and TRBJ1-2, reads DAGVTQSPTHLIKTRGQQVTLRCSPKSGHDTVSWYQQALGQGPQFIFQYYEEEERQRGNFPDRFSGHQFPNYSSELNVNALLLGDSALYLCASSLGPGAGYGYTFGSGTRLTVV.

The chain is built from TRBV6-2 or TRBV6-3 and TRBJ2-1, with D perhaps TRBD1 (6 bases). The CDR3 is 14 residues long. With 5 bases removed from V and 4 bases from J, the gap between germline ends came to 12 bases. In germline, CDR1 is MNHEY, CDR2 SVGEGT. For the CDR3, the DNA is TGTGCCAGCAGTACGGACAGATTGTACAATGAGCAGTTCTTC. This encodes CASSTDRLYNEQFF.

CDR3 sequence: CASSVVQGGNEQFF. For the CDR3, the DNA is TGTGCCAGCAGCGTAGTCCAGGGAGGCAATGAGCAGTTCTTC. The J gene is TRBJ2-1, the V gene TRBV9; the D gene is possibly TRBD2 (6 bases). Trimming cost V 0 bases and J 6 bases, with 10 bases left between them. Germline V gene sequence: CDR1 SGDLS, CDR2 YYNGEE. The CDR3 is 14 residues long. Complete variable domain (other parts from reference TRBV9 and TRBJ2-1): DSGVTQTPKHLITATGQRVTLRCSPRSGDLSVYWYQQSLDQGLQFLIQYYNGEERAKGNILERFSAQQFPDLHSELNLSSLELGDSALYFCASSVVQGGNEQFFGPGTRLTVL.

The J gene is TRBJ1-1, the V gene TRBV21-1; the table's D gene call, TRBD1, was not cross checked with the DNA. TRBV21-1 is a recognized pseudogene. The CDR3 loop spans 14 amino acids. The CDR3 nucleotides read TGTGCCAGCAGCAAGAGGACAGGGGGCACTGAAGCTTTCTTT. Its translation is CASSKRTGGTEAFF.

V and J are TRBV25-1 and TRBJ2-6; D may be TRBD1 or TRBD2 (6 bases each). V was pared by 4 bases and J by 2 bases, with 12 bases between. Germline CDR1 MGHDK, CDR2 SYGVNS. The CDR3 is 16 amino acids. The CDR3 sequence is CASSVVGGTGANVLTF. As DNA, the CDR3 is TGTGCCAGCAGTGTCGTGGGGGGCACTGGGGCCAACGTCCTGACTTTC.

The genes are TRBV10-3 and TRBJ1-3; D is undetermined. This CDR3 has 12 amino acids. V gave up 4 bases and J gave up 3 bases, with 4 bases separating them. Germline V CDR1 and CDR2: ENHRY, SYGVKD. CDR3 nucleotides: TGTGCCATCAGTGGTGGTGGAAACACCATATATTTT. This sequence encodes CAISGGGNTIYF.